This T cell receptor (beta chain) was recorded in a study of Ad26.COV2.S vaccination and SARS-CoV-2 variants. About the study: Administration of Ad26.COV2.S was intramuscular, either once or twice 56 days apart. Study-level findings and limits: Placebo recipients and vaccine recipients were similar in non-spike TCR breadth. Substantial post-vaccination breadth of spike-specific CD8+ and CD4+ T cell responses was reported.

The germline gives CDR1 LNHDA, CDR2 SQIVND (reference sequence). The V gene lost 8 bases and the J gene lost 5 bases, with 12 bases spanning the gap. The CDR3 spans 12 residues. Profiled with immunoSEQ multiplex PCR; TCRdb holds only in-frame clones, not every one. The sample shows 430,000 or so clones, 80% to 90% of them seen only once. On this clone itself: Its antigen remains unidentified.

Treatment reported: around 19 received Ad26.COV2.S at low or high dose, single or two shots; 5 received placebo; per-sample allocation not given. Day 63 after the first injection of vaccine or placebo was the sampling time. The source is a person between 18 and 59 years old who received the Ad26.COV2.S COVID-19 vaccine or a placebo. V and J are TRBV19 and TRBJ1-2; D possibly corresponds to TRBD1 (5 bases). This sample comprised peripheral blood, obtained in a trial of Ad26.COV2.S vaccine versus placebo. The CDR3 coding sequence is TGTGCCAGTTCAAGACAGAAGTATGGCTACACCTTC. This codes for CASSRQKYGYTF.